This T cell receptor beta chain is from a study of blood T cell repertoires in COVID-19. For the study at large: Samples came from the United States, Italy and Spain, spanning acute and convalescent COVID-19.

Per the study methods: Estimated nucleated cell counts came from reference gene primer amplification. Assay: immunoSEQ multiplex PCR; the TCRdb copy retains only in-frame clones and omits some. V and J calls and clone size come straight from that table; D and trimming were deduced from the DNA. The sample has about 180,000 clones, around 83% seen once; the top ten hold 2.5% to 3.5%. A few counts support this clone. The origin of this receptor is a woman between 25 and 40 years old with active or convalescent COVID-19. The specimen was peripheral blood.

This chain's CDR3 is CASGLAGGFPDTQYF. The CDR3 DNA reads TGTGCCAGCGGACTAGCGGGGGGTTTTCCAGATACGCAGTATTTT. This chain links TRBV5-5 with TRBJ2-3, with 14 positions matching TRBD2. Trimming removed 7 bases from V and 4 bases from J; junction bases left unmatched: 5. The CDR3 is 15 amino acids. Germline CDR1 and CDR2: SGHKS and YYEKEE (reference sequence).